The 27 T cell receptor beta chains in this list originate from one sample, sequenced in a study of blood T cell repertoires in COVID-19. Clones were read by immunoSEQ multiplex PCR, and TCRdb kept only the in-frame ones, dropping some. The table records around 270,000 clones, 86% of them present only once. Specimen: peripheral blood. These receptors originate from a young man with active or convalescent COVID-19.

The chain joins TRBV7-9 to TRBJ2-2; D possibly corresponds to TRBD2 (5 bases). Trimming pared 5 bases from V and 9 bases from J, leaving 16 bases between. Germline-derived CDR1 and CDR2 are SEHNR and FQNEAQ (reference sequence). CDR3 length equals 14 residues. The CDR3 coding sequence is TGTGCCAGCAGCCACCCCGGGGAGCAGCGGGAGCTGTTTTTT. This sequence encodes CASSHPGEQRELFF.

Details on this clone: Additional DNA sequences in this sample encode the identical CDR3. The genes are TRBV25-1 and TRBJ1-4, with no clear D. There are 13 residues in the CDR3. Germline CDR1 MGHDK, CDR2 SYGVNS. V was trimmed by 3 bases and J by 4 bases, leaving 6 bases between them. In nucleotides, the CDR3 is TGTGCCAGCAGTGATCGGGGTAATGAAAAACTGTTTTTT. Amino acid sequence: CASSDRGNEKLFF.

This clone was seen only a few times. As DNA, the CDR3 is TGTGCCTGGAGTGTAGACACGGGAAATCAGCCCCAGCATTTT. Amino acid sequence: CAWSVDTGNQPQHF. The chain uses TRBV30 and TRBJ1-5; D uncertain. The germline gives CDR1 GTSNPN, CDR2 SVGIG (reference sequence). Trimming took off 0 bases at V and 4 bases at J, with 10 bases between the two ends. The CDR3 sequence is 14 residues long.

J is TRBJ1-2 and V is TRBV29-1; D is perhaps TRBD1 (6 bases). The CDR3 has 12 residues. V shed 4 bases and J shed 2 bases, with 8 bases lying between them. Germline V gene sequence: CDR1 SQVTM, CDR2 ANQGSEA. The CDR3 nucleotides are TGCAGCGTTGTACAGGGAAACTATGGCTACACCTTC. Translating it yields CSVVQGNYGYTF.

This chain links TRBV5-1 with TRBJ2-7; unclear D gene. Trimming removed 7 bases at V and 1 base at J, with 15 bases between. Germline CDR1 SGHRS, CDR2 YFSETQ. CDR3 length: 14 amino acids. The CDR3 coding sequence is TGCGCCAGCGGTGACTCCCCTAATTCCTACGAGCAGTACTTC. Translation gives CASGDSPNSYEQYF. The full variable domain, its missing parts supplied by reference TRBV5-1 and TRBJ2-7, is KAGVTQTPRYLIKTRGQQVTLSCSPISGHRSVSWYQQTPGQGLQFLFEYFSETQRNKGNFPGRFSGRQFSNSRSEMNVSTLELGDSALYLCASGDSPNSYEQYFGPGTRLTVT.

V usage is TRBV6-1 and J usage is TRBJ1-1; the D gene is possibly TRBD1 (5 bases). Germline V gene lookup returns CDR1 MNHNS and CDR2 SASEGT. V lost 3 bases and J lost 6, with 11 bases in between. CDR3 size: 13 residues. This CDR3 is CASSDGTAPEAFF. For the CDR3, the DNA is TGTGCCAGCAGTGATGGGACTGCCCCTGAAGCTTTCTTT.

This chain connects TRBV5-1 to TRBJ1-4; D remains ambiguous. This CDR3 has 13 amino acids. Trimming took 0 bases from V and 7 from J, leaving 7 bases between them. CDR1 is SGHRS, CDR2 YFSETQ, per germline. CDR3 DNA sequence: TGCGCCAGCAGCTTGGACCTGAGTGAAAAACTGTTTTTT. Its translation is CASSLDLSEKLFF.

The chain joins TRBV9 to TRBJ2-1, with D perhaps TRBD1 (6 bases). Germline V gene lookup returns CDR1 SGDLS and CDR2 YYNGEE. The V end lost 1 base, the J end lost 1 base, and 18 bases lay between the germline ends. The CDR3 is made up of 18 amino acids. CDR3: CASSVNSQQGKSYNEQFF. Here the CDR3 DNA reads TGTGCCAGCAGCGTAAACTCCCAACAGGGAAAATCCTACAATGAGCAGTTCTTC.

The chain couples TRBV3-1 (or the pseudogene TRBV3-2) to TRBJ1-5; no clear D gene. The V and J ends lost 3 bases and 2 bases respectively, with 8 bases between them. Germline V lookup: CDR1 LGHDT, CDR2 YNNKEL (reference sequence). The CDR3 consists of 14 residues. The DNA for the CDR3 is TGTGCCAGCAGCCACGGGCGGGGCAATCAGCCCCAGCATTTT. Encoded protein: CASSHGRGNQPQHF.

This clone was seen just once. The rearrangement joins TRBV3-1 (or the pseudogene TRBV3-2) to TRBJ2-5; TRBD1 matches 11 bases. The CDR3 is 15 residues long. Per the germline V gene, CDR1 is LGHDT and CDR2 is YNNKEL (reference sequence). V lost 6 bases to trimming and J lost 5 bases; unmatched junction nucleotides: 8. The CDR3 DNA follows: TGTGCCAGCAGTCCCGGGACAGGGGGTTGGGAGACCCAGTACTTC. Translation gives CASSPGTGGWETQYF.

V and J are TRBV7-2 and TRBJ2-1; no firm D call. Trimming left V 3 bases short and J 0 bases short, with 9 bases between. From germline, CDR1 is SGHTA and CDR2 FQGNSA. The CDR3 is 15 residues long. The CDR3 reads CASSFPPPSYNEQFF. The CDR3 DNA sequence: TGTGCCAGCAGCTTTCCCCCTCCCTCCTACAATGAGCAGTTCTTC.

The chain carries TRBV9 and TRBJ2-7, with 9 bases aligning to TRBD1. This CDR3 comprises 14 residues. V gave up 3 bases and J gave up 5 bases; unmatched junction bases: 6. Germline CDR1 SGDLS, CDR2 YYNGEE. CDR3 nucleotide sequence: TGTGCCAGCAGCGGAACCGGGACAGGGAACGAGCAGTACTTC. Translating it yields CASSGTGTGNEQYF.

About this clone: The sample contains more than one DNA sequence encoding this CDR3. The genes are TRBV5-1 and TRBJ2-7, with D perhaps TRBD1 (6 bases). From germline, CDR1 is SGHRS and CDR2 YFSETQ. Trimming left V 0 bases short and J 2 bases short, with 12 bases between. The CDR3 spans 15 residues. The CDR3 bases are TGCGCCAGCAGCTTGGATCGGCAGGGGCCCTACGAGCAGTACTTC. Amino acid sequence: CASSLDRQGPYEQYF. Using reference TRBV5-1 and TRBJ2-7 for the parts outside the CDR3, the full variable domain is KAGVTQTPRYLIKTRGQQVTLSCSPISGHRSVSWYQQTPGQGLQFLFEYFSETQRNKGNFPGRFSGRQFSNSRSEMNVSTLELGDSALYLCASSLDRQGPYEQYFGPGTRLTVT.

The V call is TRBV7-2, the J call TRBJ1-3; D is possibly TRBD1 (5 bases). The V gene lost 8 bases and the J gene lost 4 bases, with 18 bases spanning the gap. CDR3 size: 15 residues. Germline V CDR1 and CDR2: SGHTA, FQGNSA. CDR3 protein: CASRLDGGAGNTIYF. CDR3 sequence (DNA): TGTGCCAGCCGCCTGGATGGAGGGGCAGGAAACACCATATATTTT.

The gene calls are TRBV6-5 and TRBJ1-4; D remains ambiguous. There are 13 residues in the CDR3. The germline V gene encodes CDR1 MNHEY and CDR2 SVGAGI. The V end was cut by 6 bases, the J end by 4 bases, with 9 bases between. The CDR3: CASRRVFNEKLFF. The CDR3 DNA reads as TGTGCCAGCAGGAGGGTTTTTAATGAAAAACTGTTTTTT.

V gene TRBV19 combines with J gene TRBJ2-7; D may be TRBD2 (5 bases). CDR1 LNHDA and CDR2 SQIVND come from the germline V gene (reference sequence). Trimming took 3 bases from V and 3 from J, leaving 9 bases between them. The CDR3 loop spans 13 amino acids. The CDR3 protein is CASSIGVFYEQYF. The CDR3 region has the DNA TGTGCCAGTAGTATCGGGGTGTTCTACGAGCAGTACTTC.

The chain employs TRBV12-3 or TRBV12-4 and TRBJ2-5, with a tentative D call TRBD2 (6 bases). Trimming left V 7 bases short and J 5 bases short, with 11 bases between. This CDR3 is built from 12 residues. CDR3 coding DNA: TGTGCCAGCACAAGAGGAGGGGAGACCCAGTACTTC. Its translation is CASTRGGETQYF.

The rearrangement uses TRBV10-2 and TRBJ2-3; D remains ambiguous. The CDR3 is made up of 13 amino acids. From germline, CDR1 is WSHSY and CDR2 SAAADI. Trimming left V 0 bases short and J 7 bases short, with 8 bases between. The CDR3 sequence: CASSESRLNTQYF. Written as DNA, the CDR3 is TGCGCCAGCAGTGAGTCGCGTTTGAATACGCAGTATTTT.

This clone was observed once. The V gene is TRBV7-2, the J gene TRBJ2-2; a possible D gene is TRBD1 (6 bases). V lost 3 bases to trimming and J lost 2 bases, with 10 bases between them. From germline, CDR1 is SGHTA and CDR2 FQGNSA. The CDR3 is 15 residues long. The CDR3 is CASSFEGVNTGELFF. In DNA form, the CDR3 reads TGTGCCAGCAGCTTCGAGGGGGTAAACACCGGGGAGCTGTTTTTT.

V usage is TRBV30 and J usage is TRBJ1-4; 11 nucleotides line up with TRBD1. The CDR3 contains 12 residues. Per the germline V gene, CDR1 is GTSNPN and CDR2 is SVGIG (reference sequence). After removal of 8 bases from V and 7 bases from J, the junction contained 3 bases not matched to a gene. CDR3 region: CAVGTGGEKLFF. CDR3 coding DNA: TGTGCCGTCGGGACAGGGGGTGAAAAACTGTTTTTT. The entire variable domain, with the rest obtained from reference TRBV30 and TRBJ1-4, is as follows: SQTIHQWPATLVQPVGSPLSLECTVEGTSNPNLYWYRQAAGRGLQLLFYSVGIGQISSEVPQNLSASRPQDRQFILSSKKLLLSDSGFYLCAVGTGGEKLFFGSGTQLSVL.

The rearrangement uses TRBV6-5 and TRBJ2-7, with D possibly called TRBD1 or TRBD2 (5 bases each). V was clipped by 6 bases and J by 5 bases, with 17 bases between them. The germline V gene encodes CDR1 MNHEY and CDR2 SVGAGI. This CDR3 is built from 14 residues. The CDR3 DNA reads as TGTGCCAGCAGCTACGGGGCGAATCGTGACGAGCAGTACTTC. It is translated as CASSYGANRDEQYF.

V gene TRBV19 combines with J gene TRBJ1-1, with D possibly being TRBD1 (5 bases). V was cut by 5 bases and J by 4 bases, with 11 bases left in between. The germline CDR1 and CDR2 sequences are LNHDA and SQIVND (reference sequence). The CDR3 consists of 13 residues. CDR3 sequence reads: CASSAGWGTEAFF. The CDR3 coding sequence is TGTGCCAGTAGTGCAGGGTGGGGCACTGAAGCTTTCTTT. Filled out from reference TRBV19 and TRBJ1-1, the complete variable domain reads DGGITQSPKYLFRKEGQNVTLSCEQNLNHDAMYWYRQDPGQGLRLIYYSQIVNDFQKGDIAEGYSVSREKKESFPLTVTSAQKNPTAFYLCASSAGWGTEAFFGQGTRLTVV.

This clone has just one count. V gene TRBV19 combines with J gene TRBJ1-3; TRBD1 matches at 9 bases. The CDR3 runs to 16 residues. The trim removed 0 bases at V and 3 bases at J, leaving 3 bases unmatched. Germline V gene sequence: CDR1 LNHDA, CDR2 SQIVND (reference sequence). The CDR3 bases are TGTGCCAGTAGTATAGATGGGACAGGGCTTGGAAACACCATATATTTT. Translated, it gives CASSIDGTGLGNTIYF.

This clone appeared a few times. The CDR3 nucleotides are TGCGCCAGCAGCCACCTTACGCGGGCACCCGAAGCTTTCTTT. It is translated as CASSHLTRAPEAFF. This rearrangement joins TRBV4-1 to TRBJ1-1; D remains unclear. The CDR3 spans 14 residues. CDR1 and CDR2 from the germline V gene are MGHRA and YSYEKL. V was shortened by 3 bases and J by 8 bases, with 16 bases between the two germline ends.

The V and J genes are TRBV5-1 and TRBJ2-2; D is ambiguous. Per the germline V gene, CDR1 is SGHRS and CDR2 is YFSETQ. CDR3 length: 14 residues. V lost 0 bases and J 3 bases, leaving 6 bases between the germline ends. CDR3 sequence reads: CASSLAGYTGELFF. CDR3 bases: TGCGCCAGCAGCTTGGCGGGTTACACCGGGGAGCTGTTTTTT.

The chain employs TRBV13 and TRBJ1-2; perhaps TRBD1 as D (6 bases). This CDR3 is built from 16 residues. V lost 5 bases and J 0 bases, leaving 16 bases between the germline ends. In germline, CDR1 is PRHDT, CDR2 FYEKMQ (reference sequence). The CDR3 sequence: CASSELSRGSNYGYTF. CDR3 DNA: TGTGCCAGCAGCGAATTATCCAGGGGTTCTAACTATGGCTACACCTTC.

Comments on this clone: Given a far larger clone just one base away, this is likely a sequencing read error. The chain employs TRBV11-3 and TRBJ1-1; D unresolved. This CDR3 spans 12 amino acids. The V gene lost 5 bases and the J gene lost 1 base, with 5 bases spanning the gap. Germline-derived CDR1 and CDR2 are SGHNT and YENEEA. CDR3 sequence reads: CASSPGNTEAFF. In DNA form, the CDR3 reads TGTGCCAGCAGCCCCGGGAACACTGAAGCTTTCTTT.